This TCR beta chain was retrieved from a study of cytomegalovirus exposure and HLA in healthy donors. The PCR ran on 60 Vbeta and 13 Jbeta primers. Repertoires were generated with immunoSEQ multiplex PCR, while TCRdb's copy carries only in-frame clones and drops some. The sample has under 150,000 clones; 65% to 75% are singletons. Study outcomes and limitations: Overall, around 150 TCR beta chains were annotated as cytomegalovirus-associated.

The CDR3 sequence is 13 residues long. Germline assignment: CDR1 SGHNT and CDR2 YYREEE (reference sequence). The V gene lost 4 bases and the J gene lost 7 bases, with 13 bases spanning the gap. On this clone: Its matching antigen is unknown.

Material: PBMCs. The receptor was isolated from a woman between 40 and 55 years old in good health and CMV-seropositive. The rearrangement uses TRBV5-4 and TRBJ2-3; D might be TRBD2 (5 bases). The CDR3 nucleotides are TGTGCCAGCAGCCCCATGCTCGGGAATACGCAGTATTTT. It specifies CASSPMLGNTQYF.